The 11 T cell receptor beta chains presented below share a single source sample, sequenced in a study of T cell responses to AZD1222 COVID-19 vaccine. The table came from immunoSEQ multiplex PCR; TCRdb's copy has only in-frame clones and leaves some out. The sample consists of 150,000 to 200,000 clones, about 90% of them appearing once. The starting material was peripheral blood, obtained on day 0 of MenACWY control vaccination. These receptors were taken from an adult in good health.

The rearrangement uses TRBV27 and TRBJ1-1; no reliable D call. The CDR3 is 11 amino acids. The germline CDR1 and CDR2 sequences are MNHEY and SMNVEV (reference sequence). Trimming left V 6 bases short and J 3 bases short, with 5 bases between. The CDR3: CASRGDTEAFF. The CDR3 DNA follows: TGTGCCAGCAGGGGAGACACTGAAGCTTTCTTT.

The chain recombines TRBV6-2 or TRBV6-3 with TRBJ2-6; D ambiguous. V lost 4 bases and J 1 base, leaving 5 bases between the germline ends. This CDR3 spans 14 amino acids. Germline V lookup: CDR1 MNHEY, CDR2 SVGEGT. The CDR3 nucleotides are TGTGCCAGCAGTTGGAGTTCTGGGGCCAACGTCCTGACTTTC. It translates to CASSWSSGANVLTF.

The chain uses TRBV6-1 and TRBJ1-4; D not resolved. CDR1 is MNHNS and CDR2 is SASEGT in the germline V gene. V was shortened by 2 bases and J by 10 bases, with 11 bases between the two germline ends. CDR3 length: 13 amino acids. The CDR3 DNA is TGTGCCAGCAGTGAAAGTCCCCTTCCAAAACTGTTTTTT. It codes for CASSESPLPKLFF.

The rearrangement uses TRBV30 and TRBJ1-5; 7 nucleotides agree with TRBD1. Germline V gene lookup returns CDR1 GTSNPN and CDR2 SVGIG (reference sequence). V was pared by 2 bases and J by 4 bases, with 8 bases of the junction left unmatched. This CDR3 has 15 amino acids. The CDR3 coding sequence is TGTGCCTGGAGTACGGGGGGGACAGCAAATCAGCCCCAGCATTTT. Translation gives CAWSTGGTANQPQHF. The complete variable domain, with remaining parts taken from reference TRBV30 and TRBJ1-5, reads SQTIHQWPATLVQPVGSPLSLECTVEGTSNPNLYWYRQAAGRGLQLLFYSVGIGQISSEVPQNLSASRPQDRQFILSSKKLLLSDSGFYLCAWSTGGTANQPQHFGDGTRLSIL.

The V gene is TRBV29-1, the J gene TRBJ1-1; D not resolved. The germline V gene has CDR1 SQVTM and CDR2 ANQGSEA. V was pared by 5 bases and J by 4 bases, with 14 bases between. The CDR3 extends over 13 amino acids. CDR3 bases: TGCAGCGTTATCCCCCATGAGATCACTGAAGCTTTCTTT. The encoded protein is CSVIPHEITEAFF.

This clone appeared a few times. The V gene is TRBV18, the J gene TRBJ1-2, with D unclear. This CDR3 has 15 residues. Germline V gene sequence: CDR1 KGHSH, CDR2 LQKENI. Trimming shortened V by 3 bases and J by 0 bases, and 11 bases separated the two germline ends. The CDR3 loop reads CASSPQREANYGYTF. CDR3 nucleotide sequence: TGTGCCAGCTCACCCCAAAGGGAAGCTAACTATGGCTACACCTTC.

The CDR3 sequence is CASSWSGIGYEQYF. The CDR3 DNA reads as TGTGCCAGCAGTTGGTCAGGGATCGGCTACGAGCAGTACTTC. The chain employs TRBV27 and TRBJ2-7, with a weak D call TRBD1 (5 bases). Germline-derived CDR1 and CDR2 are MNHEY and SMNVEV (reference sequence). The V and J ends lost 4 bases and 3 bases respectively, with 13 bases between them. This CDR3 has 14 residues.

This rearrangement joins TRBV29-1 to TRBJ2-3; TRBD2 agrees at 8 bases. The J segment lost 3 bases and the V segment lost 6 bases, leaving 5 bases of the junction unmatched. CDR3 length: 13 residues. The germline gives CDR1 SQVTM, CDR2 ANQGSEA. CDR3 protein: CSVGGLGTDTQYF. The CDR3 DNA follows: TGCAGCGTCGGGGGACTAGGAACAGATACGCAGTATTTT.

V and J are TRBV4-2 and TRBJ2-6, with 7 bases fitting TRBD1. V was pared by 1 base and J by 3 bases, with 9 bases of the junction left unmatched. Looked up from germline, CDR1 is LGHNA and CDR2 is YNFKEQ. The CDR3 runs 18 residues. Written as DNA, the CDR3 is TGTGCCAGCAGCCAAGTTCGAGGGGGCAATATTGGGGCCAACGTCCTGACTTTC. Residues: CASSQVRGGNIGANVLTF.

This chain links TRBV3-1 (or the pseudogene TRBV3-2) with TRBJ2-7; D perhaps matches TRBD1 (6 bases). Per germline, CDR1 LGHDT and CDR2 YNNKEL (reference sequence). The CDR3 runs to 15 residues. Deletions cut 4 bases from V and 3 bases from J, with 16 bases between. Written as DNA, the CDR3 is TGTGCCAGCAGCCTTACTGACAGGTCCTTCTACGAGCAGTACTTC. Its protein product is CASSLTDRSFYEQYF.

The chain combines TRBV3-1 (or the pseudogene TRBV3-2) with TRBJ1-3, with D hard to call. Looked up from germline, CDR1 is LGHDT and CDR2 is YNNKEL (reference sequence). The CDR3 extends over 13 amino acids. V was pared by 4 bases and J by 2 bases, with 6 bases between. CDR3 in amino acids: CASSPDPGNTIYF. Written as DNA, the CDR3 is TGTGCCAGCAGCCCCGACCCTGGAAACACCATATATTTT.